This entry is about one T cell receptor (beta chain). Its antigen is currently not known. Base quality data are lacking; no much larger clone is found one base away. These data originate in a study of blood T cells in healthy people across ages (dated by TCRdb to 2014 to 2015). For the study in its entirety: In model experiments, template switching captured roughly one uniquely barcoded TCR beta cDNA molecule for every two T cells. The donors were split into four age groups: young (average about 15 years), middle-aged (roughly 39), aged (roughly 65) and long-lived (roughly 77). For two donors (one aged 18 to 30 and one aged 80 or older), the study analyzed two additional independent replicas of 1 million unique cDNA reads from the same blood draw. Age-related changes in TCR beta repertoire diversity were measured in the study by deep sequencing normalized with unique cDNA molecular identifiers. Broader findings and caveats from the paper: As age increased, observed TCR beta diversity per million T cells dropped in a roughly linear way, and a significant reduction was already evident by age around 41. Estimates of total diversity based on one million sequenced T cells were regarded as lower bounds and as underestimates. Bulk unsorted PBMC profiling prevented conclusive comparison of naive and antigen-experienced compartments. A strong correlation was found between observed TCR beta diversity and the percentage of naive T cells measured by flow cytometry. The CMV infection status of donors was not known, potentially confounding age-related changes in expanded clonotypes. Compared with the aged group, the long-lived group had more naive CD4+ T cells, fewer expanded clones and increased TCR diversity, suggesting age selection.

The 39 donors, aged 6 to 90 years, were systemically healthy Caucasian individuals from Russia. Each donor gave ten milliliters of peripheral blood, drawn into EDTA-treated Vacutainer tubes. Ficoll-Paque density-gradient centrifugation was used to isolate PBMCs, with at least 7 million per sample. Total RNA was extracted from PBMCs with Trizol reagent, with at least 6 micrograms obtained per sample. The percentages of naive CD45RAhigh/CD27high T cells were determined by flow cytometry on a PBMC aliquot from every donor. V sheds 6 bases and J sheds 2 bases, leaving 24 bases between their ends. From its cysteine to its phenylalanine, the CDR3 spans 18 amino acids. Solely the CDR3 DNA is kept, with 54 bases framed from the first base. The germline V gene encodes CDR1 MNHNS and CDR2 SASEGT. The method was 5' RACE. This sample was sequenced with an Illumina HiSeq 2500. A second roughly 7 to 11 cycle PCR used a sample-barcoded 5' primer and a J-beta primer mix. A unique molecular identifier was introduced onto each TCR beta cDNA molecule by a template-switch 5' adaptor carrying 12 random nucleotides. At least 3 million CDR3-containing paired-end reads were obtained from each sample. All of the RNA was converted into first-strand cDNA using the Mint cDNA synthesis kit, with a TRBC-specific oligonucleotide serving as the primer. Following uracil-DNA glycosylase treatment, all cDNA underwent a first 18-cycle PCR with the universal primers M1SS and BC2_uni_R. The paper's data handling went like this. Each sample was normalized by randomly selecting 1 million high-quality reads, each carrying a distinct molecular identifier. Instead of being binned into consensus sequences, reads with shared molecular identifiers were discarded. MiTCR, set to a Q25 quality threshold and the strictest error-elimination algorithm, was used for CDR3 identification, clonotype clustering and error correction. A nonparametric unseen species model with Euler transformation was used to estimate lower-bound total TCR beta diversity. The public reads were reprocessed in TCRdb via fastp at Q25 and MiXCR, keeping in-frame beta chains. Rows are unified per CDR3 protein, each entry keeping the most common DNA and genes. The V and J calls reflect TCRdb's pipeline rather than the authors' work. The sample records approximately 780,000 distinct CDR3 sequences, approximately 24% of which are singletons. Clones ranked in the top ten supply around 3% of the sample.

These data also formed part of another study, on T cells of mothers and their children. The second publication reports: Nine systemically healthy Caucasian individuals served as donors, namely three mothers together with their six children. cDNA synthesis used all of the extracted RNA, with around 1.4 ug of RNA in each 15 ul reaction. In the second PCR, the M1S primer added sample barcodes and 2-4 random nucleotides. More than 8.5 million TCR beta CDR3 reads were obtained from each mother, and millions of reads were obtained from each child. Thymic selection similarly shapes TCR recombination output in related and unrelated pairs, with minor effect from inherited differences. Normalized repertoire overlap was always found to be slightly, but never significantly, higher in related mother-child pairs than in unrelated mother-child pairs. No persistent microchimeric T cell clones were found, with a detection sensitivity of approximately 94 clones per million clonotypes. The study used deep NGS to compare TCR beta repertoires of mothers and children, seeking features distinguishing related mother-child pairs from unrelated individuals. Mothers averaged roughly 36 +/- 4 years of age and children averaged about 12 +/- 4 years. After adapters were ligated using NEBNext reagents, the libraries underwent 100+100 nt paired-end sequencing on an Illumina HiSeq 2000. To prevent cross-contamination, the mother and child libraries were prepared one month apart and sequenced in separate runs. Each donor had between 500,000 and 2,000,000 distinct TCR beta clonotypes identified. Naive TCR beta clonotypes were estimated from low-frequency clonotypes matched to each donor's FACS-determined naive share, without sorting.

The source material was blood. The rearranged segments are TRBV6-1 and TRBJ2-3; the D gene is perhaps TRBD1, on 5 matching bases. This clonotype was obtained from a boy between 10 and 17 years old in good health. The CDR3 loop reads CASRRTRVGYGSTDTQYF. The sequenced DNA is TGTGCCAGCAGAAGAACCAGGGTTGGGTATGGGTCCACAGATACGCAGTATTTT.